These T cell receptor beta chains were read from a single sample in a study of vaccination effects on CD4 cells after COVID-19. The antigens of these receptors remain unknown. The protocol was immunoSEQ multiplex PCR, while the TCRdb copy is restricted to in-frame clones and leaves out a portion. The sample lists tens of thousands of clones; under 85% were seen once. The source was CD4+ T cells from PBMCs cultured with SARS-CoV-2 spike peptides, collected before COVID-19 vaccination. Receptor source: a human donor who received a COVID-19 vaccine. CDR3s include the opening cysteine and the closing phenylalanine or tryptophan. Each record gives: J gene, V gene, clone size, D gene, CDR3 protein, CDR3 DNA. A D gene is named only where the DNA matches it firmly. Rows give clone size only sometimes, using once, few, many, or a class for an expanded clone.

TRBJ2-7	TRBV15	once	.	CATSRARGYEQYF	TGTGCCACCAGCAGAGCCCGCGGCTACGAGCAGTACTTC
TRBJ2-5	TRBV30	.	TRBD2	CAWRLAGGPETQYF	TGTGCCTGGAGACTAGCGGGGGGGCCGGAGACCCAGTACTTC
TRBJ1-5	TRBV5-5	once	TRBD1	CASSGGLDRRNQPQHF	TGTGCCAGCAGCGGGGGCCTGGACAGGAGGAATCAGCCCCAGCATTTT
TRBJ2-3	TRBV5-1	.	.	CASSPGQSSTDTQYF	TGCGCCAGCAGCCCCGGACAGTCTAGCACAGATACGCAGTATTTT
TRBJ2-1	TRBV3-1/TRBV3-2	.	.	CASSQDAARQQFF	TGTGCCAGCAGCCAAGATGCTGCGCGACAGCAGTTCTTC
TRBJ1-5	TRBV19	few	TRBD1	CASSATGFQPQHF	TGTGCCAGTAGTGCGACAGGGTTTCAGCCCCAGCATTTT
TRBJ2-7	TRBV11-2	.	.	CASSPGRLRSSYEQYF	TGTGCCAGCAGCCCAGGACGACTAAGGAGCTCCTACGAGCAGTACTTC
TRBJ2-3	TRBV7-9	.	.	CASSRWGGSGDTQYF	TGTGCCAGCAGCCGTTGGGGCGGCTCAGGAGATACGCAGTATTTT
TRBJ2-3	TRBV9	.	TRBD2	CASSVGGLAGAFTDTQYF	TGTGCCAGCAGCGTAGGAGGACTAGCGGGGGCGTTCACAGATACGCAGTATTTT
TRBJ1-4	TRBV18	once	.	CASSPGGNEGKLFF	TGTGCCAGCTCACCCGGGGGGAATGAAGGAAAACTGTTTTTT
TRBJ2-1	TRBV6-1	.	.	CASSEVRINEQFF	TGTGCCAGCAGTGAAGTCAGGATCAATGAGCAGTTCTTC
TRBJ2-1	TRBV23-1	.	.	CASSQCGYKPPYNEQFF	TGCGCCAGCAGTCAATGCGGCTATAAACCCCCCTACAATGAGCAGTTCTTC
TRBJ1-3	TRBV7-6	.	.	CASSLEAATRSGNTIYF	TGTGCCAGCAGCTTAGAGGCAGCCACTCGCTCTGGAAACACCATATATTTT
TRBJ2-7	TRBV15	few	TRBD1	CATSRDGSLGYKPGQGDEQYF	TGTGCCACCAGCAGAGATGGGTCTCTTGGGTATAAACCGGGACAGGGAGACGAGCAGTACTTC
TRBJ2-5	TRBV5-6	.	.	CASSLVDGSGTVKTQYF	TGTGCCAGCAGCTTGGTAGACGGGAGCGGTACGGTAAAGACCCAGTACTTC
TRBJ2-7	TRBV19	once	TRBD1	CASSIPGQGGDEQYF	TGTGCCAGTAGTATTCCCGGACAGGGCGGAGACGAGCAGTACTTC
TRBJ2-1	TRBV9	.	.	CASSMIRMDEQFF	TGTGCCAGCAGCATGATTAGGATGGATGAGCAGTTCTTC
TRBJ2-3	TRBV18	.	TRBD2	CASSPGGTSVDTQYF	TGTGCCAGCTCACCCGGGGGGACTAGCGTGGATACGCAGTATTTT
TRBJ1-1	TRBV5-4	.	.	CASSSAFNGRTEAFF	TGTGCCAGCAGCTCGGCCTTTAATGGCCGCACTGAAGCTTTCTTT
TRBJ2-5	TRBV6-4	once	TRBD1	CASSMTGRGEETQYF	TGTGCCAGCAGTATGACAGGGCGAGGTGAAGAGACCCAGTACTTC
TRBJ1-2	TRBV19	.	.	CASTEANYGYTF	TGTGCCAGTACTGAAGCTAACTATGGCTACACCTTC
TRBJ2-1	TRBV7-2	once	TRBD2	CASSLEWLAGSNEQFF	TGTGCCAGCAGCTTAGAGTGGCTAGCGGGGAGCAATGAGCAGTTCTTC
TRBJ1-4	TRBV3-1/TRBV3-2	.	.	CASSQDSGTPTLATNEKLFF	TGTGCCAGCAGCCAAGATAGCGGGACCCCCACACTTGCAACTAATGAAAAACTGTTTTTT
TRBJ1-1	TRBV12-5	.	.	CASALWDTEAFF	TGTGCTAGTGCCCTATGGGACACTGAAGCTTTCTTT
TRBJ1-1	TRBV5-6	.	.	CASSWEGYTEAFF	TGTGCCAGCAGCTGGGAGGGGTACACTGAAGCTTTCTTT
TRBJ1-2	TRBV28	.	.	CASTPSGRHGYTF	TGTGCCAGCACCCCCTCGGGGAGACATGGCTACACCTTC
TRBJ2-7	TRBV18	.	.	CASSPSQESEQYF	TGTGCCAGCTCACCAAGCCAGGAGAGCGAGCAGTACTTC
TRBJ2-1	TRBV2	.	TRBD1	CASSEARPLTGGGGNEQFF	TGTGCCAGCAGTGAAGCGCGGCCCTTGACAGGGGGTGGGGGCAATGAGCAGTTCTTC
TRBJ1-1	TRBV25-1	.	TRBD1	CASSDPFGTAEAFF	TGTGCCAGCAGTGACCCATTCGGGACAGCAGAAGCTTTCTTT
TRBJ2-2	TRBV15	once	.	CATSRDRVAGELFF	TGTGCCACCAGCAGAGATAGGGTCGCCGGGGAGCTGTTTTTT
TRBJ2-3	TRBV7-9	.	.	CASSLRASTSTDTQYF	TGTGCCAGCAGCTTACGTGCTAGTACTAGCACAGATACGCAGTATTTT
TRBJ2-7	TRBV11-3	.	.	CASSSGPGRGTYEQYF	TGTGCCAGCAGCTCGGGCCCAGGGCGTGGGACCTACGAGCAGTACTTC
TRBJ2-7	TRBV6-5	.	TRBD1	CASRTGGSYEQYF	TGTGCCAGCAGGACAGGGGGCTCCTACGAGCAGTACTTC
TRBJ1-1	TRBV14	.	.	CASSQPGRRAFF	TGTGCCAGCAGCCAGCCAGGCCGGAGAGCTTTCTTT
TRBJ2-5	TRBV11-3	few	.	CASSLNLRETQYF	TGTGCCAGCAGCTTAAACTTGAGAGAGACCCAGTACTTC
TRBJ2-3	TRBV10-3	.	TRBD2	CAISGRSGTSGTDTQYF	TGTGCCATCAGTGGTAGGTCCGGGACTAGCGGCACAGATACGCAGTATTTT
TRBJ1-2	TRBV4-1	.	.	CASSPLRGGGVPINYGYTF	TGCGCCAGCAGCCCGTTAAGGGGGGGCGGAGTCCCGATCAACTATGGCTACACCTTC
TRBJ2-3	TRBV25-1	.	.	CASSEWDGVTDTQYF	TGTGCCAGCAGTGAATGGGACGGGGTGACAGATACGCAGTATTTT
TRBJ2-5	TRBV12-5	.	TRBD1	CASGTGGQETQYF	TGTGCTAGTGGTACAGGGGGGCAAGAGACCCAGTACTTC
TRBJ2-5	TRBV12-5	.	.	CASGLEVETQYF	TGTGCTAGTGGTTTGGAGGTAGAGACCCAGTACTTC
TRBJ1-3	TRBV19	.	.	CASSPGNTIYF	TGTGCCAGTAGCCCTGGAAACACCATATATTTT
TRBJ2-7	TRBV27	.	TRBD2	CASSLSGLAGFYEQYF	TGTGCCAGCAGTTTATCGGGACTAGCGGGATTCTACGAGCAGTACTTC
TRBJ1-2	TRBV18	.	.	CASSLNYRDGSYGYTF	TGTGCCAGCTCACTCAACTACCGGGACGGCAGCTATGGCTACACCTTC
TRBJ1-5	TRBV6-5	.	TRBD1	CASSWDSYSNQPQHF	TGTGCCAGCAGTTGGGACAGTTATAGCAATCAGCCCCAGCATTTT
TRBJ2-1	TRBV4-1	.	.	CASSQDPYNEQFF	TGCGCCAGCAGCCAAGATCCCTACAATGAGCAGTTCTTC
TRBJ1-5	TRBV3-1/TRBV3-2	.	.	CASSQGAGSQPQHF	TGTGCCAGCAGCCAAGGGGCAGGGAGTCAGCCCCAGCATTTT
TRBJ2-2	TRBV6-5	.	.	CASGDGTRPGELFF	TGTGCCAGCGGCGATGGGACCCGACCCGGGGAGCTGTTTTTT
TRBJ2-3	TRBV10-3	.	.	CAINQRSTDTQYF	TGTGCCATCAACCAGCGGAGCACAGATACGCAGTATTTT
TRBJ2-3	TRBV28	.	.	CASSFLSVRDTQYF	TGTGCCAGCAGTTTCCTGTCGGTGAGAGATACGCAGTATTTT
TRBJ1-5	TRBV7-8	.	.	CASSLQGNQPQHF	TGTGCCAGCAGCTTACAGGGAAATCAGCCCCAGCATTTT
TRBJ1-2	TRBV7-2	.	.	CASSSTGTSRGYTF	TGTGCCAGCAGCTCCACAGGGACCTCCCGTGGCTACACCTTC
TRBJ1-2	TRBV10-3	.	TRBD1	CAISGTGNYGYTF	TGTGCCATCAGTGGGACAGGGAACTATGGCTACACCTTC